This T cell receptor beta chain appears in the sequencing data of a study of blood T cell repertoires in COVID-19. As for the study in general: There were acute and convalescent COVID-19 samples, and they came from the United States, Italy and Spain.

Authors' methods: Amplified reference gene primers provided the basis for estimating nucleated cell counts. Clones were sequenced by immunoSEQ multiplex PCR, and TCRdb holds only the in-frame ones, with some missing. V, J and clone size derive from that table, while D and trimming were established from the DNA sequence. The table has about 210,000 clones, around 80% seen once. Seattle's cohort entered during active infection and was followed longitudinally. The sequence came from an elderly woman with COVID-19, enrolled during active disease. The sequencing input was peripheral blood.

The CDR3 nucleotides are TGTGCCAGCAAGTATCAGGGTCGCGCTTTCTTT. The encoded protein is CASKYQGRAFF. The chain carries TRBV2 and TRBJ1-1; D might be TRBD1 (5 bases). Looked up from germline, CDR1 is SNHLY and CDR2 is FYNNEI. The V gene lost 7 bases and the J gene lost 11 bases, with 14 bases spanning the gap. The CDR3 spans 11 residues. Looking up the rest from reference TRBV2 and TRBJ1-1 gives the full variable domain: EPEVTQTPSHQVTQMGQEVILRCVPISNHLYFYWYRQILGQKVEFLVSFYNNEISEKSEIFDDQFSVERPDGSNFTLKIRSTKLEDSAMYFCASKYQGRAFFGQGTRLTVV.